The 23 T cell receptor beta chains below all came from one sample that was sequenced in a study of CD8 T cells in ankylosing spondylitis. TCRdb itself ran the 5' RACE reads through MiXCR, one entry per CDR3 protein. The data hold tens of thousands of distinct CDR3 sequences, with about 17% observed a single time. The material sequenced was blood. These receptors came from a male donor with ankylosing spondylitis or in good health (not recorded which).

This clonotype was observed a few times. J is TRBJ2-1 and V is TRBV20-1; TRBD2 aligns across 12 bases. With 1 base clipped from V and 4 bases from J, the junction kept 14 bases outside the gene matches. The germline CDR1 and CDR2 sequences are DFQATT and SNEGSKA (reference sequence). The CDR3 totals 19 residues. CDR3 nucleotides: TGCAGTGCTAGAGCCGCCTCCGGGCTAGCGGGGGGGCTATACAATGAGCAGTTCTTC. Its protein is CSARAASGLAGGLYNEQFF.

The genes are TRBV29-1 and TRBJ2-1; the match to TRBD2 covers 12 bases. This CDR3 region has 13 residues. Germline V CDR1 and CDR2: SQVTM, ANQGSEA. J lost 6 bases, V lost 7 bases, and 4 bases had no gene match. The CDR3 bases are TGCAGCGGGGGGACTAGCGGGCTCAATGAGCAGTTCTTC. Its translation is CSGGTSGLNEQFF.

There are many counts of this clonotype. This chain connects TRBV7-2 to TRBJ2-1; no definite D call. This CDR3 is 11 amino acids long. V was clipped by 6 bases and J by 6 bases, with 6 bases between them. Germline values: CDR1 SGHTA, CDR2 FQGNSA. CDR3 loop: CASSLVNEQFF. CDR3 bases: TGTGCCAGCAGTCTCGTCAATGAGCAGTTCTTC.

This clonotype was counted at least ten times. This chain uses TRBV29-1 with TRBJ2-3; weak D call: TRBD1 (5 bases). Trimming stripped 3 bases from V and 2 bases from J, with 9 bases between. CDR3 length: 13 amino acids. Germline V gives CDR1 SQVTM, CDR2 ANQGSEA. The CDR3 DNA is TGCAGCGTTGAGGGGCAGGCCACAGATACGCAGTATTTT. Residues: CSVEGQATDTQYF.

The chain employs TRBV29-1 and TRBJ2-2; D tentatively fits TRBD1 or TRBD2 (5 bases each). V lost 5 bases to trimming and J lost 1 base, with 14 bases between them. From germline, CDR1 is SQVTM and CDR2 ANQGSEA. There are 15 residues in the CDR3. The CDR3 DNA reads TGCAGCGTTTTTTATGGGACGGAGAACACCGGGGAGCTGTTTTTT. Translation gives CSVFYGTENTGELFF.

This clonotype was found a few times. J is TRBJ1-1 and V is TRBV7-2; 8 bases line up with TRBD1. Germline V gene lookup returns CDR1 SGHTA and CDR2 FQGNSA. The CDR3 spans 14 residues. Trimming at V came to 5 bases and at J to 5 bases, leaving 7 bases not matched to a gene. This CDR3 is CASSPDRGRTEAFF. CDR3 nucleotides: TGTGCCAGCAGCCCTGACAGGGGTCGGACTGAAGCTTTCTTT.

The chain uses TRBV6-6 and TRBJ2-4; TRBD2 might be the D (5 bases). V lost 5 bases and J 2 bases, leaving 13 bases between the germline ends. The CDR3 length is 15 residues. CDR1 and CDR2 (germline): MNHNY, SVGAGI (reference sequence). The CDR3 coding sequence is TGTGCCAGCAGTCAAGCGGACCTAACCAAAAACATTCAGTACTTC. Translation gives CASSQADLTKNIQYF.

In its sample, this clonotype was seen a few times. The V call is TRBV9, the J call TRBJ2-1; unclear D gene. Trimming left V 0 bases short and J 9 bases short, with 13 bases between. Germline V gene data show CDR1 as SGDLS and CDR2 as YYNGEE. The CDR3 has 14 residues. The CDR3 sequence is CASSVGPFPTEQFF. The CDR3 nucleotides read TGTGCCAGCAGCGTAGGTCCTTTCCCCACTGAGCAGTTCTTC. The variable domain in full, with the rest retrieved from reference TRBV9 and TRBJ2-1, is DSGVTQTPKHLITATGQRVTLRCSPRSGDLSVYWYQQSLDQGLQFLIQYYNGEERAKGNILERFSAQQFPDLHSELNLSSLELGDSALYFCASSVGPFPTEQFFGPGTRLTVL.

The chain uses TRBV20-1 and TRBJ2-2; 11 bases fit TRBD2. CDR3 size: 15 residues. V gave up 5 bases and J gave up 5 bases; unmatched junction bases: 7. The germline V gene encodes CDR1 DFQATT and CDR2 SNEGSKA (reference sequence). CDR3 nucleotide sequence: TGCAGTGCTGCTGGACTAGCGGGTCCTACCGGGGAGCTGTTTTTT. Translation: CSAAGLAGPTGELFF.

The chain combines TRBV29-1 with TRBJ2-3; 10 positions agree with TRBD2. In germline, CDR1 is SQVTM, CDR2 ANQGSEA. The CDR3 length is 13 residues. Trimming removed 5 bases from V and 4 bases from J; junction bases left unmatched: 3. Here the CDR3 DNA reads TGCAGCGTTCCTAGCGGGAGTGCAGATACGCAGTATTTT. This sequence encodes CSVPSGSADTQYF.

There are a few counts of this clonotype. The chain recombines TRBV7-2 with TRBJ1-3; no reliable D call. This CDR3 is built from 15 residues. Deletions cut 3 bases from V and 0 bases from J, with 9 bases between. CDR1 and CDR2 (germline): SGHTA, FQGNSA. The CDR3 reads CASSFRRRSGNTIYF. As DNA, the CDR3 is TGTGCCAGCAGCTTCCGCCGGCGCTCTGGAAACACCATATATTTT.

This CDR3 is CSAEVGIGEQFF. The CDR3 region has the DNA TGCAGCGCCGAGGTAGGGATTGGTGAGCAGTTCTTC. The J gene is TRBJ2-1, the V gene TRBV29-1; the D is unclear. Trimming cost V 7 bases and J 9 bases, with 16 bases left between them. Germline V CDR1 and CDR2: SQVTM, ANQGSEA. The CDR3 is 12 residues long.

The chain recombines TRBV5-1 with TRBJ2-7; D is possibly TRBD1 (6 bases). The CDR3 consists of 13 residues. The V end lost 5 bases, the J end lost 6 bases, and 15 bases lay between the germline ends. Germline CDR1 and CDR2: SGHRS and YFSETQ. CDR3 in DNA: TGCGCCAGCAGTTACGGCCAGGGGAGCGAGCAGTACTTC. Residues: CASSYGQGSEQYF.

The gene calls are TRBV5-1 and TRBJ2-1; TRBD2 matches at 13 bases. Germline V gene lookup returns CDR1 SGHRS and CDR2 YFSETQ. The V gene end was trimmed by 3 bases and the J gene end by 7 bases; junction bases not matched to a gene: 4. This CDR3 contains 15 residues. The CDR3 region has the DNA TGCGCCAGCAGCTCGACTAGCGGGAGGACGAATGAGCAGTTCTTC. Translating gives CASSSTSGRTNEQFF.

This clonotype was detected only a few times. The chain recombines TRBV20-1 with TRBJ2-3; 13 bases align to TRBD2. Germline V gene sequence: CDR1 DFQATT, CDR2 SNEGSKA (reference sequence). With V trimmed by 2 bases and J by 5 bases, 1 base remained unmatched. The CDR3 runs 14 residues. The CDR3 coding sequence is TGCAGTGCTAGAACTAGCGGGAGGGTAGATACGCAGTATTTT. The encoded protein is CSARTSGRVDTQYF.

This clonotype occurred a few times. The V and J genes are TRBV5-1 and TRBJ2-1; 10 bases are a match to TRBD1. The ends lost 3 bases at V and 5 bases at J; junction bases unmatched: 5. The germline V gene encodes CDR1 SGHRS and CDR2 YFSETQ. The CDR3 is 15 residues long. CDR3: CASSSGTGANNEQFF. The CDR3 bases are TGCGCCAGCAGCTCCGGGACAGGGGCAAACAATGAGCAGTTCTTC. The complete variable domain, with remaining parts taken from reference TRBV5-1 and TRBJ2-1, reads KAGVTQTPRYLIKTRGQQVTLSCSPISGHRSVSWYQQTPGQGLQFLFEYFSETQRNKGNFPGRFSGRQFSNSRSEMNVSTLELGDSALYLCASSSGTGANNEQFFGPGTRLTVL.

The chain combines TRBV25-1 with TRBJ1-5, with 7 bases matching TRBD1. CDR3 size: 16 residues. Germline CDR1 and CDR2: MGHDK and SYGVNS. V gave up 2 bases and J gave up 0 bases; unmatched junction bases: 4. CDR3 DNA: TGTGCCAGCAGTGAAAGGACAGGTTATAGCAATCAGCCCCAGCATTTT. This codes for CASSERTGYSNQPQHF.

Only a few counts were recorded for this clonotype. V usage is TRBV28 and J usage is TRBJ2-1; 10 positions agree with TRBD2. The V segment lost 5 bases and the J segment 8 bases; nucleotides outside the gene matches: 3. CDR1 is MDHEN, CDR2 SYDVKM, per germline. The CDR3 loop spans 13 amino acids. The CDR3 protein is CASSSGRGDEQFF. CDR3 sequence (DNA): TGTGCCAGCAGTAGCGGGAGGGGCGATGAGCAGTTCTTC.

The J gene is TRBJ2-1, the V gene TRBV19; TRBD2 might be the D (6 bases). The CDR3 length is 17 residues. Trimming cost V 6 bases and J 0 bases, with 18 bases left between them. Germline CDR1 is LNHDA and CDR2 is SQIVND (reference sequence). CDR3 protein: CASSPLPGLRSYNEQFF. In DNA form, the CDR3 reads TGTGCCAGTAGCCCCCTCCCGGGACTTCGCTCCTACAATGAGCAGTTCTTC.

This clonotype was counted only a few times. The V gene is TRBV4-1, the J gene TRBJ2-1, with a weak D call TRBD2 (7 bases). From germline, CDR1 is MGHRA and CDR2 YSYEKL. V was clipped by 4 bases and J by 5 bases, with 15 bases between them. The CDR3 is 15 amino acids. CDR3 protein: CASSLGGLKHNEQFF. The DNA of the CDR3 is TGCGCCAGCAGCCTAGGGGGACTAAAACACAATGAGCAGTTCTTC.

This clonotype was detected a few times. The rearrangement uses TRBV11-2 and TRBJ2-3; no firm D call. CDR1 is SGHAT and CDR2 is FQNNGV in the germline V gene. Deletions cut 5 bases from V and 6 bases from J, with 6 bases between. This CDR3 is 11 amino acids long. The CDR3 loop is CASSRYDTQYF. The CDR3 coding sequence is TGTGCCAGCAGCCGCTATGATACGCAGTATTTT.

This clonotype was seen only a few times. The chain carries TRBV30 and TRBJ2-3; D gene unclear. The length of the CDR3 is 15 residues. V dropped 1 base and J dropped 5 bases, with 16 bases sitting between them. CDR1 GTSNPN and CDR2 SVGIG come from the germline V gene (reference sequence). This CDR3 is CAWSAIASLGDTQYF. The CDR3 nucleotides read TGTGCCTGGAGTGCGATAGCATCTTTAGGAGATACGCAGTATTTT.

The V and J genes are TRBV7-2 and TRBJ2-2; weak D call: TRBD2 (6 bases). The CDR3 totals 15 residues. With 5 bases removed from V and 5 bases from J, the gap between germline ends came to 15 bases. The germline gives CDR1 SGHTA, CDR2 FQGNSA. The CDR3 DNA is TGTGCCAGCAGCCCGGAGACTAGTAGGACCGGGGAGCTGTTTTTT. This gives the protein CASSPETSRTGELFF.